The present T cell receptor beta chain was sequenced within a study of a mutant IDH1 vaccine in newly diagnosed glioma. Study information: Vaccines were begun 4-6 weeks after radiotherapy alone, or with temozolomide cycles. Beforehand, treatment had been radiotherapy, temozolomide, or both; the majority received both. Study-wide results and caveats: Immune responses induced by vaccination arose in about 93% of the patients. Top peripheral T cell clonotype shifts appeared unrelated to pseudoprogression.

Time point indicated: week 47, end of study. The study gave 300 ug of mutant IDH1 20-mer peptide per vaccine dose, with topical imiquimod. CDR3 length equals 15 residues. Trimming stripped 5 bases from V and 4 bases from J, with 16 bases between. Germline V gives CDR1 SGHVS, CDR2 FNYEAQ. The method was immunoSEQ multiplex PCR; TCRdb's version includes in-frame clones alone and lacks a portion of them. The table lists 60,000 to 70,000 clones, about four fifths of them singletons. A word on this clone: Its antigen is unknown.

This specimen was PBMCs, taken from a glioma patient whose treatment included an IDH1 peptide vaccine. This clonotype originated in a man aged 30-40 years with glioma. This chain joins TRBV7-6 and TRBJ2-3, with D tentatively TRBD1 or TRBD2 (5 bases each). The CDR3 here is CASSLSPTGPDTQYF. DNA for the CDR3: TGTGCCAGCAGCCTTAGCCCAACGGGGCCAGATACGCAGTATTTT.